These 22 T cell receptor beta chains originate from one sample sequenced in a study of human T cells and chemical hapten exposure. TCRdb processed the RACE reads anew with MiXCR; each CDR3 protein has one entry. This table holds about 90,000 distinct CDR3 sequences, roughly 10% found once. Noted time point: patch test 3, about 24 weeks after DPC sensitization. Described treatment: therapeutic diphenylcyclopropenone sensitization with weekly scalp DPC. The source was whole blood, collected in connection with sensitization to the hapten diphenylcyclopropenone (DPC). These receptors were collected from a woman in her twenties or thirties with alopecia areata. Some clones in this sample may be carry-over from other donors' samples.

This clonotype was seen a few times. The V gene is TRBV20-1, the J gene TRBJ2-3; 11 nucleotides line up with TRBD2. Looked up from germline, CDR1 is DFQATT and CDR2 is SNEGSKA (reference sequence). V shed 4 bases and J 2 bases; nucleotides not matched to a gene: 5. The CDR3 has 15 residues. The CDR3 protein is CSATDSGRATDTQYF. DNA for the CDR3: TGCAGTGCTACCGATAGCGGGAGGGCCACAGATACGCAGTATTTT.

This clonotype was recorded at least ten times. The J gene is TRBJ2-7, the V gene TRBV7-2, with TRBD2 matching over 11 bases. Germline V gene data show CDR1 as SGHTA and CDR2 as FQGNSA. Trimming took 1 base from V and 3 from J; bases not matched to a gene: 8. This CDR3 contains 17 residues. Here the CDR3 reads CASSLDRPTSGSYEQYF. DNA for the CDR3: TGTGCCAGCAGCTTAGACCGCCCTACTAGCGGGAGCTACGAGCAGTACTTC. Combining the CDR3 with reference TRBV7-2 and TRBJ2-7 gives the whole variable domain GAGVSQSPSNKVTEKGKDVELRCDPISGHTALYWYRQSLGQGLEFLIYFQGNSAPDKSGLPSDRFSAERTGGSVSTLTIQRTQQEDSAVYLCASSLDRPTSGSYEQYFGPGTRLTVT.

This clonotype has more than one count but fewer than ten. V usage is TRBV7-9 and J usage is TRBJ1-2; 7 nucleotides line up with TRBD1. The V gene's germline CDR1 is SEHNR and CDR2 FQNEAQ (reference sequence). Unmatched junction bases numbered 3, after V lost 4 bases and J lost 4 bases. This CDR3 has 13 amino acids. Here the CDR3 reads CASSSTGLYGYTF. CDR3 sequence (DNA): TGTGCCAGCAGCTCGACAGGGCTCTATGGCTACACCTTC.

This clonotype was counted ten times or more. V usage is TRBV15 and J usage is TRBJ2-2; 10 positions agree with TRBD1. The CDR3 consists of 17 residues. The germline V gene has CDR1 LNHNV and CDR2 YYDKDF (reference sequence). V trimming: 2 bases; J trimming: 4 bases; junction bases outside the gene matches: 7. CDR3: CATSRNAGTGATGELFF. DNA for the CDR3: TGTGCCACCAGCAGAAACGCCGGGACAGGGGCCACCGGGGAGCTGTTTTTT.

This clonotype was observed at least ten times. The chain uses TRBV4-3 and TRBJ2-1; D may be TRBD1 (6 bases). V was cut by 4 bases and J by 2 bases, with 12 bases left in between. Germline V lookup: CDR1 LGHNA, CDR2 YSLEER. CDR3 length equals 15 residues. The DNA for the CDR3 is TGCGCCAGCAGCCTTCAGACAGGCACCTACAATGAGCAGTTCTTC. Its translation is CASSLQTGTYNEQFF.

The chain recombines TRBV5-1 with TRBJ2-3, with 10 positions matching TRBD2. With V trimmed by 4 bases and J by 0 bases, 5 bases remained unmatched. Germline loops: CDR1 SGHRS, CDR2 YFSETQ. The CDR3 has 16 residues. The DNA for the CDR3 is TGCGCCAGCAGCCGGACTAGCGGAGCTAGCACAGATACGCAGTATTTT. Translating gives CASSRTSGASTDTQYF.

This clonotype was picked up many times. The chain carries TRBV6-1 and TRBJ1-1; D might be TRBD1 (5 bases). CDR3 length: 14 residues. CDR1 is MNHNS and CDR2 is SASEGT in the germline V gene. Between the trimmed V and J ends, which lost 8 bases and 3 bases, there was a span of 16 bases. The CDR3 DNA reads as TGTGCCAGCGGGAGGAGCCCGGGGGACACTGAAGCTTTCTTT. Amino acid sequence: CASGRSPGDTEAFF.

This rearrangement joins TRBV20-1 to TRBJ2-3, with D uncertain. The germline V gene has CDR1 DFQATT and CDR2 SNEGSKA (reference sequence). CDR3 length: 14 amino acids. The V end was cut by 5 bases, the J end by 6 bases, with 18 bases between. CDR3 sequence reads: CSAEGANSRDTQYF. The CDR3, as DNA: TGCAGTGCTGAAGGTGCCAACAGCCGGGATACGCAGTATTTT.

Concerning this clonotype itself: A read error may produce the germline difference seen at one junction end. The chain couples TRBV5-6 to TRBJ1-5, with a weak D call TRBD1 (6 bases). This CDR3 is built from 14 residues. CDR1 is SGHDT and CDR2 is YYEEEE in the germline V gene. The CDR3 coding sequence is TGTGTCAGCAGCTCAAGACAGGGCAATCAGCCCCAGCATTTT. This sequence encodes CVSSSRQGNQPQHF.

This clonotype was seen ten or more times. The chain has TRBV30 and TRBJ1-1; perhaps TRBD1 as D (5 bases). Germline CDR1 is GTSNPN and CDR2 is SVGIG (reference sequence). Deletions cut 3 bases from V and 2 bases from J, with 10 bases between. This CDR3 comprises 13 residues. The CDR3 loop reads CAWREQANTEAFF. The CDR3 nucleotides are TGTGCCTGGAGGGAACAGGCTAACACTGAAGCTTTCTTT.

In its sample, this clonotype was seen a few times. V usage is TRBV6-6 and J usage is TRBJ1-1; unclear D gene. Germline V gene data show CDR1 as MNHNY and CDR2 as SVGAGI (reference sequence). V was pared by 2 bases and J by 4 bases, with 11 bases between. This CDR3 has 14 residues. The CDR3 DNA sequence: TGTGCCAGCAGTTACGAGGGTCGGGGCACTGAAGCTTTCTTT. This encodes CASSYEGRGTEAFF.

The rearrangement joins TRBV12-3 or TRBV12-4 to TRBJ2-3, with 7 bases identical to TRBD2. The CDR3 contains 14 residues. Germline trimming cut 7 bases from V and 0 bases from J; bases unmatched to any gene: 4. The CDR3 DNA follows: TGTGCCAGCATTCTGACTAGCAGCACAGATACGCAGTATTTT. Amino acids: CASILTSSTDTQYF.

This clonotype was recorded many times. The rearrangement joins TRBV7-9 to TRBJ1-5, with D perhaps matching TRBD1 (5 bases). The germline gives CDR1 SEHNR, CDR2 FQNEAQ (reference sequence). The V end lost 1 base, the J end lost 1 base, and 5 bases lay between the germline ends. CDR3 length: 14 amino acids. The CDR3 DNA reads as TGTGCCAGCAGCTTAGGACAGAGCAATCAGCCCCAGCATTTT. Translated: CASSLGQSNQPQHF. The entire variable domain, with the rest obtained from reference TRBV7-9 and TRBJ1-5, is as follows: DTGVSQNPRHKITKRGQNVTFRCDPISEHNRLYWYRQTLGQGPEFLTYFQNEAQLEKSRLLSDRFSAERPKGSFSTLEIQRTEQGDSAMYLCASSLGQSNQPQHFGDGTRLSIL.

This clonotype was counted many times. The CDR3 DNA is TGTGCCAGCAGGAGCCTAGCGGGAGGGGGCCTCTCCTACGAGCAGTACTTC. This encodes CASRSLAGGGLSYEQYF. This chain joins TRBV27 and TRBJ2-7; TRBD2 matches at 12 bases. Trimming at V came to 6 bases and at J to 0 bases, leaving 9 bases not matched to a gene. Per germline, CDR1 MNHEY and CDR2 SMNVEV (reference sequence). There are 17 residues in the CDR3.

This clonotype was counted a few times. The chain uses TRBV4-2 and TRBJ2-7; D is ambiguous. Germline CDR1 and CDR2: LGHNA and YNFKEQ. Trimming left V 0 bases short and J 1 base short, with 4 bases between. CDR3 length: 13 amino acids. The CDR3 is CASSQDKSYEQYF. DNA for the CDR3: TGTGCCAGCAGCCAAGACAAATCCTACGAGCAGTACTTC.

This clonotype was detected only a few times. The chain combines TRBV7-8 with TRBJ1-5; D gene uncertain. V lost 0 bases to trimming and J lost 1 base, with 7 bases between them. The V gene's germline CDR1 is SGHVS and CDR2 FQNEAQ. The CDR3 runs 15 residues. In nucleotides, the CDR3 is TGTGCCAGCAGCTTAGCCCGGATGAGCAATCAGCCCCAGCATTTT. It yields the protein CASSLARMSNQPQHF.

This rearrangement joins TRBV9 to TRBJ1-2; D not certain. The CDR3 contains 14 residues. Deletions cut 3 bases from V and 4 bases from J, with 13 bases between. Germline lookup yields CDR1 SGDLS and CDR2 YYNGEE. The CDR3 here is CASSGGYPGYGYTF. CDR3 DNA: TGTGCCAGCAGCGGAGGTTACCCAGGCTATGGCTACACCTTC.

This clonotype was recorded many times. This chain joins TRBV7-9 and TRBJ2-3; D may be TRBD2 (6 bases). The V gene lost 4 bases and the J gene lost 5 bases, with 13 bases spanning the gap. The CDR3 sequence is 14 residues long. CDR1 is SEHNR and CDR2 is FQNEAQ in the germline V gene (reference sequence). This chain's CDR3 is CASSYGTPEDTQYF. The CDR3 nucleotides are TGTGCCAGCAGCTACGGGACTCCAGAAGATACGCAGTATTTT.

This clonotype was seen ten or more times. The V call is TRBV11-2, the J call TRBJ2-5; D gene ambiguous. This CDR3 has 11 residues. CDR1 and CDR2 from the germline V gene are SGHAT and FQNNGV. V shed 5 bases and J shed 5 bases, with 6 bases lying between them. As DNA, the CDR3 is TGTGCCAGCAGCACGTCGGAGACCCAGTACTTC. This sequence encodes CASSTSETQYF. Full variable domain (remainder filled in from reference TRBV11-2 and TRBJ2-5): EAGVAQSPRYKIIEKRQSVAFWCNPISGHATLYWYQQILGQGPKLLIQFQNNGVVDDSQLPKDRFSAERLKGVDSTLKIQPAKLEDSAVYLCASSTSETQYFGPGTRLLVL.

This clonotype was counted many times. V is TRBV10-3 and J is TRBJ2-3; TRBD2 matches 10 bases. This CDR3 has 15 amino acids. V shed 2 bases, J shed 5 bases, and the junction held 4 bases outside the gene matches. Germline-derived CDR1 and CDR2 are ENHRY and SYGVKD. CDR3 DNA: TGTGCCATCAGTGAGGGACTAGCGGAACGAGATACGCAGTATTTT. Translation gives CAISEGLAERDTQYF.

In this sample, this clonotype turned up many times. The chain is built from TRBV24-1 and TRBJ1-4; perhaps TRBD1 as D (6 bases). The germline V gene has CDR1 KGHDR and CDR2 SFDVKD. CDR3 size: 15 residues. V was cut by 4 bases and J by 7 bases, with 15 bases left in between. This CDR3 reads CATSDPEGGSEKLFF. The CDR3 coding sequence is TGTGCCACCAGTGACCCAGAGGGGGGCTCTGAAAAACTGTTTTTT.

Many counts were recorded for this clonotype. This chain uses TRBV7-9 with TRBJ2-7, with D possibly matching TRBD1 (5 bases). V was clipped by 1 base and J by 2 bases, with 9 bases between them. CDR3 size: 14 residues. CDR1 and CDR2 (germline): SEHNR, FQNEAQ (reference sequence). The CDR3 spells CASSLVTGTYEQYF. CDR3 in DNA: TGTGCCAGCAGCTTAGTAACAGGCACCTACGAGCAGTACTTC.